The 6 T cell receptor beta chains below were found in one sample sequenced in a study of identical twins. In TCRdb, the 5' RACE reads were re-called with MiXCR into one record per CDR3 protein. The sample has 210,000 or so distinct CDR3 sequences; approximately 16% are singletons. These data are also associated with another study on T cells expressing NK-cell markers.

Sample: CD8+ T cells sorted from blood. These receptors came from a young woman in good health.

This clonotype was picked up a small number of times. The chain's CDR3 is CASSNRQTLMNTEAFF. CDR3 in DNA: TGTGCCAGCAGTAACCGACAGACCCTTATGAACACTGAAGCTTTCTTT. This sequence joins TRBV28 and TRBJ1-1, with D possibly TRBD1 on 5 matching bases. Looked up from germline, CDR1 is MDHEN and CDR2 is SYDVKM. Trimming took 5 bases from V and 0 from J, leaving 16 bases between them. The CDR3 runs to 16 residues. The whole variable domain, remainder taken from reference TRBV28 and TRBJ1-1, is DVKVTQSSRYLVKRTGEKVFLECVQDMDHENMFWYRQDPGLGLRLIYFSYDVKMKEKGDIPEGYSVSREKKERFSLILESASTNQTSMYLCASSNRQTLMNTEAFFGQGTRLTVV.

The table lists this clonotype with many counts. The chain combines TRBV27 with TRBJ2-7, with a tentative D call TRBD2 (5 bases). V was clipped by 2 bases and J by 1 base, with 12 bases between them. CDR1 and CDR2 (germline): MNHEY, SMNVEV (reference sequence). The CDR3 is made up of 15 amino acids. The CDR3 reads CASSLTDSSSYEQYF. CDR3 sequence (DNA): TGTGCCAGCAGTTTAACGGACTCTTCTTCCTACGAGCAGTACTTC.

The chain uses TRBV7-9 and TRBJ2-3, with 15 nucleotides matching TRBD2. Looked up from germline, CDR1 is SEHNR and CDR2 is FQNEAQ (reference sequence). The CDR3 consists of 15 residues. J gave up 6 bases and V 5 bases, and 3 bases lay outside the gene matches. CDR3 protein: CASSPGTSGRDTQYF. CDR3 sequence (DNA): TGTGCCAGCAGCCCCGGGACTAGCGGGAGGGATACGCAGTATTTT.

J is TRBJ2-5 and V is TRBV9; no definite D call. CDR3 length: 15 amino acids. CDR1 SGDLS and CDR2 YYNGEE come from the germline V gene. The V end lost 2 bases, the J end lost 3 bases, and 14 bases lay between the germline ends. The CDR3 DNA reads TGTGCCAGCAGCGTTTGGGGATCGGCTAAAGAGACCCAGTACTTC. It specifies CASSVWGSAKETQYF.

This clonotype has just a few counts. In nucleotides, the CDR3 is TGTGCCAGCAGTTCCTTAGGTAAAACCTACGAGCAGTACTTC. Protein: CASSSLGKTYEQYF. The genes are TRBV27 and TRBJ2-7; no reliable D call. V was shortened by 4 bases and J by 2 bases, with 12 bases between the two germline ends. Germline V gene lookup returns CDR1 MNHEY and CDR2 SMNVEV (reference sequence). The CDR3 contains 14 residues.

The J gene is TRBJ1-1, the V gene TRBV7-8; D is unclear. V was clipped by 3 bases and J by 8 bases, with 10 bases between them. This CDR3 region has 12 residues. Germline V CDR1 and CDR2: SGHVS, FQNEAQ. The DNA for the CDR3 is TGTGCCAGCAGCTTTTCCAAAGGGGAAGCTTTCTTT. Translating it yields CASSFSKGEAFF.